The clone carrying this T cell receptor (beta chain) was seen repeatedly, ten times or more. Its antigen is unknown. cDNA synthesis was performed by 5'RACE with 10-nucleotide random UMIs. Over 180 million TCR-beta sequences from 15-18 subjects came from every sequencing run. Each CDR3 protein gets one entry after TCRdb re-called the 5' RACE reads with MiXCR. The data contain tens of thousands of distinct CDR3 sequences, approximately 14% of them seen just once; the ten biggest clones take up about 4.5%. Time point denoted: longitudinal time-point 1 (baseline). This entry comes from a study of neurological immune-mediated disorders. Trimming stripped 1 base from V and 6 bases from J, with 7 bases between. The germline V gene encodes CDR1 SEHNR and CDR2 FQNEAQ (reference sequence). The CDR3 has 13 amino acids. Broader study findings: Private repertoires in all groups were suggested by the finding that expanded clones across subjects shared no CDR3 amino acid sequences. While HTLV-1-associated myelopathy showed the greatest TCR clonal expansion, multiple sclerosis showed the least, falling below healthy controls.

The receptor was derived from a female donor with HTLV-1-associated myelopathy (HAM/TSP). This rearrangement joins TRBV7-9 to TRBJ1-5; D not certain. The sample taken for sequencing was PBMCs. CDR3 protein: CASSLENAQPQHF. The CDR3 region has the DNA TGTGCCAGCAGCTTAGAAAATGCTCAGCCCCAGCATTTT.